The entry below describes one T cell receptor (beta chain). Mismatch with germline at one junction end may stem from a read error. The data were obtained in a study of CD4 and CD8 cells across lung adenocarcinoma regions. A single record per CDR3 protein comes from TCRdb applying MiXCR to the PCR reads. The data hold around 18,000 distinct CDR3 sequences, with roughly half observed a single time. The CDR3 sequence is 16 residues long. Germline V gene data show CDR1 as MGHDK and CDR2 as SYGVNS. Localized lung adenocarcinoma, a non-small cell lung cancer, affected the donors. The sample consisted of CD8+ T cells from the center of a lung tumor. This sequence joins TRBV25-1 and TRBJ2-3, with D possibly called TRBD1 or TRBD2 (5 bases each). This TCR was sampled from a female donor with lung adenocarcinoma. The CD4 and CD8 labels of this study may be unreliable. CDR3 nucleotides: TGTGCCAGCAGGGGACGGGGTTCTTGTGACCCAGATACGCAGTATTTC. It is translated as CASRGRGSCDPDTQYF.